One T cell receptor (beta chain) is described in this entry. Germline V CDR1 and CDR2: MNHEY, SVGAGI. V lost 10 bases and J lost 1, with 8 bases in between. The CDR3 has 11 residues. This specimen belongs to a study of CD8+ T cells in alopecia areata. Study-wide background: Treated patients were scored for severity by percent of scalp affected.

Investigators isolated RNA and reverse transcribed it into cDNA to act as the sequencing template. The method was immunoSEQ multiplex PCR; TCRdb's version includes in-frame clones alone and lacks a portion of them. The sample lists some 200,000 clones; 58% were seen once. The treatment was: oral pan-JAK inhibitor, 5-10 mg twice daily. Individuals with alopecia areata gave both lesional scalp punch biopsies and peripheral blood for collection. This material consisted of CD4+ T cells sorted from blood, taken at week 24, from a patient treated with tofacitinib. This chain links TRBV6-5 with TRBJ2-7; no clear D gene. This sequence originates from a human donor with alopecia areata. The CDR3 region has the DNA TGTGCCACCCTCCAGTCCTACGAGCAGTACTTC. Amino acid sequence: CATLQSYEQYF.